This T cell receptor beta chain was recovered during a study of Graves' ophthalmopathy and Graves' hyperthyroidism. V was pared by 5 bases and J by 1 base, with 5 bases of the junction left unmatched. The germline V gene encodes CDR1 SGHDT and CDR2 YYEEEE. The length of the CDR3 is 15 residues. The sample holds many counts of this clonotype. Hyperthyroidism patients were newly diagnosed, under 2 months' duration, aged 18 to 65. Each diagnosis was determined on the basis of clinical symptoms, serum thyroxine, TRAb, thyroid ultrasound and orbital computed tomography. RNA transcripts served as template for amplifying TCR beta CDR3 sequences. The authors performed first-round RT-PCR with HTBI primers and then a second-round multiplex PCR. TCRdb itself ran the multiplex PCR reads through MiXCR, one entry per CDR3 protein. The data hold 580,000 or so distinct CDR3 sequences, with less than 40% observed a single time.

This TCR derives from an adult man with Graves' hyperthyroidism. Source material: peripheral blood or thyroid tissue (not recorded which). This chain joins TRBV5-6 and TRBJ2-5; TRBD1 agrees at 10 bases. CDR3 nucleotide sequence: TGTGCCAGCAGTGCCGGACAGGGGGTCCAAGAGACCCAGTACTTC. Translating it yields CASSAGQGVQETQYF.